The 2 T cell receptor beta chains below all came from one sample that was sequenced in a study of OX40 agonist ivuxolimab in advanced cancers. Measured with immunoSEQ multiplex PCR; TCRdb has only the in-frame clones, and not every one. The sample yields roughly 32,000 clones, about three quarters seen once. Sample: CD4+ or CD8+ T cells sorted from blood, taken in a trial of the OX40 agonist ivuxolimab. Receptor source: an adult with an advanced solid tumor such as melanoma, head and neck, liver or kidney cancer.

V and J are TRBV7-3 and TRBJ1-6; TRBD1 matches at 8 bases. This CDR3 spans 14 amino acids. Germline V gene data show CDR1 as SGHTA and CDR2 as FQGTGA. Unmatched junction bases numbered 4, after V lost 5 bases and J lost 7 bases. The CDR3 DNA is TGTGCCAGCAGCCCAGGGGGCGCGAATTCACCCCTCCACTTT. It translates to CASSPGGANSPLHF.

V is TRBV7-9 and J is TRBJ2-3; D is possibly TRBD2 (6 bases). Germline V gene data show CDR1 as SEHNR and CDR2 as FQNEAQ (reference sequence). This CDR3 is 15 amino acids long. V lost 5 bases, J lost 3 bases, and 15 bases lay in between. CDR3 amino acids: CASSQGGGVTDTQYF. DNA of the CDR3: TGTGCCAGCAGCCAGGGCGGCGGGGTAACAGATACGCAGTATTTT.